This is a list of T cell receptor beta chains from one sample in a study of OX40 agonist ivuxolimab in advanced cancers. Clones were read by immunoSEQ multiplex PCR, and TCRdb kept only the in-frame ones, dropping some. The repertoire has some 8,800 clones, 85% to 90% of them found once; the top ten carry about 10%. The sequences come from CD4+ or CD8+ T cells sorted from blood, collected in a trial of the OX40 agonist ivuxolimab. These receptor sequences come from an adult with an advanced solid tumor such as melanoma, head and neck, liver or kidney cancer. Each CDR3 is given with its conserved first and last residue. Each record gives: V gene, D gene, CDR3 length, J gene, CDR3 DNA, CDR3 protein. The D gene is left open where the match is weak.

>TRBV4-1|TRBD1|15|TRBJ1-2
TGCGCCAGCAGCCAAACGACAGGGAACCTCTATGGCTACACCTTC
CASSQTTGNLYGYTF
>TRBV9|-|15|TRBJ2-5
TGTGCCAGCAGCGTAGTGGCCAGCAAACAAGAGACCCAGTACTTC
CASSVVASKQETQYF
>TRBV19|-|12|TRBJ2-1
TGTGCCAGTAGTGCGGACTTAAATGAGCAGTTCTTC
CASSADLNEQFF
>TRBV5-4|TRBD1|14|TRBJ2-3
TGTGCCAGCAGCTCGGGACAGGGGGCAGATACGCAGTATTTT
CASSSGQGADTQYF
>TRBV7-9|TRBD1|13|TRBJ2-7
TGTGCCAGCAGCATGGGACAGAGCTACGAGCAGTACTTC
CASSMGQSYEQYF
>TRBV11-3|-|13|TRBJ1-1
TGTGCCAGCAGCGTCATCAGGGGCACTGAAGCTTTCTTT
CASSVIRGTEAFF
>TRBV7-3|-|14|TRBJ2-5
TGTGCCAGCAGCTTAGGGGGCGGTAAAGAGACCCAGTACTTC
CASSLGGGKETQYF
>TRBV10-2|-|12|TRBJ2-7
TGCGCCAGCAGTGATCTCGGGGGCGAGCAGTACTTC
CASSDLGGEQYF
>TRBV29-1|-|11|TRBJ2-1
TGCAGCGTTGACAGAAGTCCTGAGCAGTTCTTC
CSVDRSPEQFF
>TRBV27|TRBD1|14|TRBJ1-1
TGTGCCAGCCGGCGTTATACAGGGGGGACTGAAGCTTTCTTT
CASRRYTGGTEAFF
>TRBV6-9|-|14|TRBJ1-5
TGTGCCAGCAGACGCCTGGACAATGGACAGCCCCAGCATTTT
CASRRLDNGQPQHF
>TRBV29-1|-|11|TRBJ2-7
TGCAGCGTTGGGGGGGACTACGAGCAGTACTTC
CSVGGDYEQYF
>TRBV6-1|-|11|TRBJ2-7
TGTGCCAGCTCTCGATCCTACGAGCAGTACTTC
CASSRSYEQYF
>TRBV5-4|-|12|TRBJ1-2
TGTGCCAGCAGCTTGCCTAACTATGGCTACACCTTC
CASSLPNYGYTF
>TRBV19|-|15|TRBJ2-7
TGTGCCAGTAGTATTGGGGCTAGCGTCGTGGACGAGCAGTACTTC
CASSIGASVVDEQYF
>TRBV25-1|-|12|TRBJ2-7
TGTGCCAGCAGTGAGCGTCCAGAGGCGCAGTACTTC
CASSERPEAQYF